Listed below are T cell receptor beta chains from one sample, sequenced in a study of tumor and adjacent non-tumor tissue in lung cancer. TCRdb processed the multiplex PCR reads anew with MiXCR; each CDR3 protein has one entry. The profile covers some 120,000 distinct CDR3 sequences, with roughly 64% appearing a single time and roughly 13% taken by the ten largest. Specimen: lung tumor tissue. The receptors originated from a man younger than 40 with non-small cell lung cancer. The CDR3 runs from the conserved cysteine through the conserved F or W. D genes are given only for firm matches. Rows may omit the clone size; those that give it use once, few, many or a size class.

clone_size	v_call	d_call	j_call	cdr3_aa	cdr3_nt
NA	TRBV28	NA	TRBJ2-1	CVSSSPTAEKSSYNEQFF	TGTGTCAGTAGTTCCCCCACAGCGGAGAAGAGCTCCTACAATGAGCAGTTCTTC
NA	TRBV20-1	TRBD2	TRBJ2-7	CSARDGRAWGYEQYF	TGCAGTGCTAGAGATGGGAGGGCTTGGGGTTACGAGCAGTACTTC
NA	TRBV6-5	TRBD2	TRBJ2-2	CASSYLRLAGISGELFF	TGTGCCAGCAGTTACCTTAGACTAGCGGGGATCAGCGGGGAGCTGTTTTTT
NA	TRBV5-8	TRBD1	TRBJ1-6	CASSPLIGGWSNSPLHF	TGTGCCAGCAGCCCTTTGATAGGGGGCTGGAGTAATTCACCCCTCCACTTT
NA	TRBV11-2	NA	TRBJ2-3	CASSLLFGSDTDTQYF	TGTGCCAGCAGCCTATTGTTCGGCAGCGACACAGATACGCAGTATTTT
NA	TRBV6-6	NA	TRBJ2-5	CASSYGLNRRHETQYF	TGTGCCAGCAGTTACGGGTTGAACAGGAGACATGAGACCCAGTACTTC
many	TRBV6-5	NA	TRBJ1-2	CASSYGRQNYGYTF	TGTGCCAGCAGTTACGGCAGACAGAACTATGGCTACACCTTC
NA	TRBV20-1	TRBD2	TRBJ2-3	CSAHLTAGVLDTQYF	TGCAGTGCCCACCTGACGGCGGGGGTCTTAGATACGCAGTATTTT
NA	TRBV12-3/TRBV12-4	NA	TRBJ2-7	CASSLGLNSYEQYF	TGTGCCAGCAGTCTGGGACTCAACTCCTACGAGCAGTACTTC
NA	TRBV7-9	NA	TRBJ1-1	CASSLQGARTEAFF	TGTGCCAGCAGCTTACAAGGGGCGAGGACTGAAGCTTTCTTT
many	TRBV29-1	NA	TRBJ1-1	CSVHTGINTEAFF	TGCAGCGTCCACACAGGAATTAACACTGAAGCTTTCTTT
NA	TRBV20-1	NA	TRBJ2-3	CSVATLGGTDTQYF	TGCAGTGTCGCCACTCTGGGGGGCACCGATACGCAGTATTTT
NA	TRBV11-1	NA	TRBJ1-5	CASSFGSDQPHHF	TGTGCCAGCAGCTTCGGGAGCGATCAGCCCCATCATTTT
NA	TRBV11-2	TRBD1	TRBJ1-1	CASSPRTGGTGAFF	TGTGCCAGCAGCCCCCGGACAGGGGGAACAGGAGCTTTCTTT
many	TRBV20-1	NA	TRBJ2-6	CSARAGSGANVLTF	TGCAGTGCTAGAGCGGGCTCTGGGGCCAACGTCCTGACTTTC
many	TRBV29-1	NA	TRBJ1-1	CSVEDPSGWGSDPNTEAFF	TGCAGCGTTGAAGATCCCTCAGGGTGGGGGTCCGACCCAAACACTGAAGCTTTCTTT
NA	TRBV7-3	TRBD2	TRBJ2-2	CTSSPPATGNSGGLFF	TGTACCAGCAGCCCCCCAGCTACAGGGAACAGCGGGGGGCTGTTTTTT
many	TRBV11-3	NA	TRBJ2-2	CASSLFSTGELFF	TGTGCCAGCAGCTTATTCAGCACCGGGGAGCTGTTTTTT
few	TRBV20-1	NA	TRBJ2-7	CSTSAAHEQYF	TGCAGTACTAGTGCGGCGCACGAGCAGTACTTC
NA	TRBV20-1	NA	TRBJ2-1	CTAMPPLPYNEQFF	TGCACTGCAATGCCGCCGCTTCCTTACAATGAACAATTCTTC
few	TRBV5-6	TRBD2	TRBJ2-5	CASSSGGSRGETQYF	TGTGCCAGCAGCTCGGGGGGGTCAAGGGGAGAGACCCAGTACTTC
NA	TRBV20-1	NA	TRBJ1-4	CSAGNGSVNEKLFF	TGCAGTGCGGGGAATGGGTCTGTAAATGAAAAACTGTTTTTT
NA	TRBV5-6	TRBD1	TRBJ1-2	CASSLDRGTRYGYTF	TGTGCCAGTAGCTTGGACAGGGGGACTCGCTATGGCTACACCTTC
once	TRBV12-3/TRBV12-4	NA	TRBJ1-1	CASRQMNTEAFF	TGTGCCAGCAGACAGATGAACACTGAAGCTTTCTTT
NA	TRBV4-3	NA	TRBJ2-5	CASSQDYSPTETQHF	TGCGCCAGCAGTCAAGATTACAGTCCCACAGAGACCCAGCACTTC
once	TRBV11-2	NA	TRBJ1-1	CAGSLGHGAGAFF	TGTGCCGGCAGCTTAGGGCACGGGGCAGGAGCTTTCTTT
NA	TRBV6-1	TRBD1	TRBJ1-1	CTSSWDRDTTEAFF	TGCACCAGCAGTTGGGACAGGGATACCACTGAAGCTTTCTTT
NA	TRBV5-6	TRBD1	TRBJ2-5	CANSLSPGQRETQYF	TGTGCCAACAGCTTGTCCCCGGGACAGCGAGAGACCCAGTACTTC
NA	TRBV20-1	TRBD2	TRBJ2-1	CNPSRILAGGGNEQFF	TGCAATCCTAGTCGTATCCTAGCGGGGGGTGGGAATGAGCAGTTCTTC
NA	TRBV12-3/TRBV12-4	TRBD1	TRBJ1-3	CANSPHRQGVAGNIIYF	TGTGCCAACAGTCCCCACCGACAGGGGGTAGCCGGAAACATCATATATTTT
NA	TRBV6-5	NA	TRBJ2-2	CASRESGDTGELLF	TGTGCCAGCAGAGAGTCAGGGGATACCGGGGAGCTGCTTTTT
NA	TRBV11-2	TRBD1	TRBJ2-3	CASSWTGVADTQYF	TGTGCCAGCAGCTGGACAGGGGTGGCAGATACGCAGTATTTT
many	TRBV11-2	TRBD1	TRBJ1-1	CASSHASGTGGTEAFF	TGTGCCAGCAGCCACGCTTCCGGGACAGGGGGCACTGAAGCTTTCTTT
many	TRBV6-2/TRBV6-3	NA	TRBJ2-3	CASSKRSTDTQYF	TGTGCCAGCAGCAAGAGGAGCACAGATACGCAGTATTTT
many	TRBV4-2	TRBD2	TRBJ2-7	CASSQEISGGPLGRQYF	TGTGCCAGCAGCCAAGAGATTAGCGGGGGGCCCCTTGGGAGGCAGTACTTC
few	TRBV10-3	NA	TRBJ1-2	CAISPRQTALDIGYTF	TGTGCCATCAGCCCACGACAGACAGCATTGGATATTGGCTACACCTTC
NA	TRBV12-3/TRBV12-4	NA	TRBJ2-2	CDSSGLNTGELFF	TGTGACAGCAGTGGCTTAAACACCGGGGAGCTGTTTTTT
few	TRBV20-1	NA	TRBJ1-1	CSAREWGEVTDAFF	TGCAGTGCTAGGGAGTGGGGAGAAGTAACTGATGCTTTCTTT
NA	TRBV5-6	TRBD2	TRBJ2-3	CASSLGLAGRTDRQYF	TGTGCCAGCAGCTTGGGGCTAGCGGGACGCACAGATAGGCAGTATTTT
NA	TRBV6-5	NA	TRBJ2-2	CASSSPNTWELFF	TGTGCCAGCAGCAGCCCCAACACCTGGGAGCTGTTTTTT
many	TRBV10-3	TRBD1	TRBJ2-2	CAIGTGVGELFF	TGTGCCATCGGGACAGGGGTCGGGGAGCTGTTTTTT
NA	TRBV20-1	NA	TRBJ2-1	CSAPLGGGKRNERFF	TGCAGTGCCCCCCTGGGTGGGGGAAAACGGAATGAGCGGTTCTTC
NA	TRBV4-3	TRBD1	TRBJ1-1	CASSRGQGSIEAFF	TGCGCAAGCAGCCGAGGACAGGGGAGCATTGAAGCTTTCTTT
NA	TRBV20-1	NA	TRBJ1-2	CTATIHNYGYTF	TGCACTGCTACGATCCATAACTATGGCTACACGTTC
few	TRBV12-3/TRBV12-4	TRBD1	TRBJ1-5	CASSVIQGSNQPQHF	TGTGCCAGCAGCGTTATACAGGGGAGCAATCAGCCCCAGCATTTT
once	TRBV11-3	TRBD2	TRBJ2-1	CASSLGIRGRVSNEQSF	TGTGCCAGCAGCTTAGGTATTCGCGGGAGGGTTAGCAATGAGCAGTCCTTC
NA	TRBV11-2	NA	TRBJ2-1	CASSLLPCWRSYNEQFF	TGTGCCAGCAGCTTATTACCGTGCTGGCGGTCCTACAATGAGCAGTTCTTC
many	TRBV12-5	TRBD2	TRBJ2-7	CASGPPGGRPYEQYF	TGTGCTAGTGGTCCCCCCGGGGGGAGGCCCTACGAGCAGTACTTC